This is a list of T cell receptor beta chains from one sample in a study of shared clonotypes between healthy human individuals. Profiling relied on immunoSEQ multiplex PCR, and the TCRdb table lists in-frame clones only, not all of them. The sample has a few million clones; 85% to 95% are singletons. Input material: naive CD4+ T cells from PBMCs. The receptors come from a young man in good health. Some clones in this sample may be carry-over from other donors' samples. Both conserved end residues are part of each CDR3. The D gene is left open where the match is weak.

-	TRBV19	TRBJ2-2	CASSTWITGTGELFF
TRBD1	TRBV7-6	TRBJ2-5	CASSLLGQGPGETQYF
TRBD2	TRBV5-5	TRBJ2-5	CASSLQREWETQYF
-	TRBV18	TRBJ2-3	CASSPPSSTDTQYF
-	TRBV6-1	TRBJ1-1	CASRLGSNTEAFF
TRBD1	TRBV7-9	TRBJ1-1	CASSWGGQGYTEAFF
-	TRBV11-1	TRBJ2-7	CASSEDRLEQYF
-	TRBV6-6	TRBJ1-2	CASSYVPGGGIGYTF
TRBD2	TRBV9	TRBJ2-1	CASTPGLAPNEQFF
-	TRBV27	TRBJ2-5	CASSYSGARVETQYF
-	TRBV4-2	TRBJ2-7	CASSQVGGQWSYEQYF
TRBD1	TRBV5-4	TRBJ1-2	CASSPGQEYYGYTF
-	TRBV27	TRBJ1-2	CASSFFREGYGYTF
-	TRBV28	TRBJ2-1	CASSPPGRSYNEQFF
-	TRBV2	TRBJ2-4	CASSDGFGPKNIQYF
TRBD1	TRBV30	TRBJ1-3	CAWGQVYSGNTIYF
TRBD1	TRBV30	TRBJ2-5	CAWSVRFRGRETQYF
TRBD1	TRBV27	TRBJ1-1	CASSFSGGLTEAFF
-	TRBV28	TRBJ1-3	CASSLRFNSGNTIYF
-	TRBV5-6	TRBJ1-3	CASSRRIVVSGNTIYF
-	TRBV7-9	TRBJ1-5	CASSLGAVQPQHF
TRBD2	TRBV9	TRBJ2-7	CASSAGTRSYEQYF
-	TRBV28	TRBJ1-1	CASSLGRPLNTEAFF
-	TRBV6-5	TRBJ1-4	CASSRGPRGEKLFF
-	TRBV28	TRBJ1-3	CATNQGPGNTIYF
-	TRBV7-2	TRBJ2-7	CASSWNLPGRYEQYF
TRBD1	TRBV6-4	TRBJ2-3	CASRSQGAGDTQYF
TRBD2	TRBV25-1	TRBJ2-1	CASSESASGRAYNEQFF
-	TRBV29-1	TRBJ1-1	CSVQAEGRVLYEAFF
TRBD1	TRBV28	TRBJ1-2	CASRGGQYYGYTF
TRBD1	TRBV28	TRBJ2-7	CASSLWDRDPSEQYF
-	TRBV29-1	TRBJ1-1	CSVKTVLGTEAFF
-	TRBV7-9	TRBJ2-5	CASSPLGGETQYF
-	TRBV4-2	TRBJ1-1	CASNGGQVPQLTGSTEAFF
-	TRBV2	TRBJ1-1	CASSAPRGTEAFF
TRBD2	TRBV27	TRBJ2-3	CASSPHSSGSSRDTQYF
TRBD1	TRBV2	TRBJ1-1	CASSVRDRAGEAFF
-	TRBV7-2	TRBJ2-1	CASSLAGVAYNEQFF
-	TRBV10-2	TRBJ2-5	CASRENGYQETQYF
-	TRBV19	TRBJ2-7	CASSITPDYEQYF
-	TRBV5-1	TRBJ2-3	CASSSEPSSTDTQYF
TRBD1	TRBV5-1	TRBJ2-7	CASSSRQGEVGEQYF
-	TRBV7-2	TRBJ2-7	CASSLRLGAEQYF
-	TRBV4-1	TRBJ2-7	CASSRAGTNTYEQYF
-	TRBV5-6	TRBJ1-1	CASSLAVGEQPEAFF
TRBD2	TRBV15	TRBJ2-1	CATSRAIEAGANEQFF
-	TRBV9	TRBJ2-2	CASSASLNTGELFF
TRBD2	TRBV5-1	TRBJ2-7	CASSLAIAGALGEQYF
-	TRBV7-3	TRBJ2-7	CASSLGGASYEQYF
-	TRBV28	TRBJ1-4	CASSLPGVMKLFF
-	TRBV11-2	TRBJ1-3	CASSYRVTLLPISGNTIYF
-	TRBV21-1	TRBJ2-5	CASSNEHPGAQETQYF
-	TRBV6-6	TRBJ1-1	CASSPDLYTEAFF
TRBD2	TRBV7-3	TRBJ2-2	CASSPPGGRTGELFF